These T cell receptor beta chains were read from a single sample in a study of beta chain features in type 1 diabetes. TCRdb's table, derived via immunoSEQ multiplex PCR, lists solely in-frame clones and lacks some. There are 250,000 to 300,000 clones in the sample; roughly a quarter occur only once, and about 0.011% lies in the top ten. Sequencing used naive CD4+ T cells from blood. Source of these receptors: a woman in her 30s with type 1 diabetes. Both conserved end residues are part of each CDR3. Each record gives: J gene, clone size, V gene, D gene, CDR3 protein, CDR3 DNA. The D gene is left open where the match is weak. Not all rows give a size; the values are once, few, many and, for expanded clones, a class.

TRBJ2-7 | . | TRBV20-1 | . | CSAQTSHEQYF | TGCAGTGCGCAGACTAGTCATGAGCAGTACTTC
TRBJ2-5 | . | TRBV5-4 | TRBD1 | CASSWTGLGGETQYF | TGTGCCAGCAGCTGGACAGGGCTTGGAGGAGAGACCCAGTACTTC
TRBJ2-3 | . | TRBV29-1 | . | CSVEEDTDTQYF | TGCAGCGTTGAGGAGGACACAGATACGCAGTATTTT
TRBJ2-2 | . | TRBV4-2 | TRBD1 | CASSLDPVGQGYTGELFF | TGTGCCAGCAGCTTGGATCCAGTGGGACAGGGCTATACCGGGGAGCTGTTTTTT
TRBJ2-1 | few | TRBV29-1 | TRBD2 | CSVEDPGTSGSNEQFF | TGCAGCGTTGAAGATCCCGGGACTAGCGGGAGCAATGAGCAGTTCTTC
TRBJ2-1 | . | TRBV7-2 | TRBD2 | CASSKAGAYNEQFF | TGTGCCAGCAGCAAAGCGGGAGCGTACAATGAGCAGTTCTTC
TRBJ2-5 | . | TRBV7-9 | . | CASSHQQETQYF | TGTGCCAGCAGCCACCAGCAAGAGACCCAGTACTTC
TRBJ1-1 | . | TRBV5-4 | TRBD1 | CASSPAGQAGHTEAFF | TGTGCCAGCAGCCCCGCCGGACAGGCGGGGCACACTGAAGCTTTCTTT
TRBJ1-5 | few | TRBV19 | . | CASSMEGGSGPQHF | TGTGCCAGTAGTATGGAGGGGGGGTCCGGGCCCCAGCATTTT
TRBJ1-1 | . | TRBV29-1 | . | CSGQTGTATEAFF | TGCAGCGGCCAAACAGGGACGGCCACTGAAGCTTTCTTT
TRBJ1-4 | . | TRBV29-1 | TRBD1 | CSGILTGGNEKLFF | TGCAGCGGAATCCTGACAGGGGGGAATGAAAAACTGTTTTTT
TRBJ2-2 | few | TRBV30 | . | CAWKKGLNTGELFF | TGTGCCTGGAAAAAAGGACTGAACACCGGGGAGCTGTTTTTT
TRBJ2-5 | . | TRBV11-2 | . | CASSLGPRAETQYF | TGTGCCAGCAGCTTAGGCCCCAGGGCGGAGACCCAGTACTTC
TRBJ2-5 | few | TRBV5-1 | . | CASSLMASQETQYF | TGCGCCAGCAGCTTGATGGCTAGCCAAGAGACCCAGTACTTC
TRBJ2-4 | few | TRBV15 | . | CATSRDYNIQYF | TGTGCCACCAGCAGAGATTATAACATTCAGTACTTC
TRBJ2-5 | . | TRBV7-9 | TRBD1 | CASSRGQGASETQYF | TGTGCCAGCAGCCGGGGACAGGGGGCAAGCGAGACCCAGTACTTC
TRBJ2-4 | . | TRBV18 | . | CASSPRGLNEGKNIQYF | TGTGCCAGCTCACCAAGAGGCCTAAACGAAGGCAAAAACATTCAGTACTTC
TRBJ1-2 | once | TRBV10-3 | . | CAISESKPLGYTF | TGTGCCATCAGTGAGTCGAAGCCCCTTGGCTACACCTTC
TRBJ2-5 | . | TRBV14 | . | CASSQIGGWETQYF | TGTGCCAGCAGCCAAATCGGCGGTTGGGAGACCCAGTACTTC
TRBJ1-2 | few | TRBV30 | . | CAWSVLSYGYTF | TGTGCCTGGAGTGTACTGAGCTATGGCTACACCTTC
TRBJ2-5 | . | TRBV11-3 | TRBD1 | CASSPRTGLETQYF | TGTGCCAGCAGCCCCCGGACAGGACTAGAGACCCAGTACTTC
TRBJ2-7 | few | TRBV5-4 | TRBD2 | CASSRSGTSYEQYF | TGTGCCAGCAGCCGGTCCGGGACTAGCTACGAGCAGTACTTC
TRBJ2-6 | . | TRBV18 | . | CASSPTAPGANVLTF | TGTGCCAGCTCACCAACAGCTCCCGGGGCCAACGTCCTGACTTTC
TRBJ1-2 | . | TRBV11-2 | . | CASTRGIGLDYGYTF | TGTGCCAGCACCCGGGGGATAGGCTTGGACTATGGCTACACCTTC
TRBJ2-6 | few | TRBV5-1 | TRBD2 | CASGTGTSGTGANVLTF | TGCGCCAGTGGGACAGGGACTAGCGGAACTGGGGCCAACGTCCTGACTTTC
TRBJ2-1 | . | TRBV30 | TRBD2 | CASQREGSNEQFF | TGTGCCTCGCAGCGGGAGGGCAGCAATGAGCAGTTCTTC
TRBJ1-5 | few | TRBV19 | . | CASSIMSGQPQHF | TGTGCCAGTAGTATTATGTCGGGGCAGCCCCAGCATTTT
TRBJ2-7 | . | TRBV11-2 | TRBD1 | CASSLQGAPPSEQYF | TGTGCCAGCAGCTTACAGGGGGCGCCTCCGTCCGAGCAGTACTTC
TRBJ1-4 | . | TRBV30 | . | CAWGYRENEKLFF | TGTGCCTGGGGCTACAGGGAAAATGAAAAACTGTTTTTT
TRBJ1-4 | few | TRBV4-2 | . | CASSQDVSTNEKLFF | TGTGCCAGCAGCCAAGACGTGTCAACTAATGAAAAACTGTTTTTT
TRBJ2-7 | few | TRBV2 | TRBD1 | CASSVQGDLYEQYF | TGTGCCAGCAGTGTACAGGGGGATCTCTACGAGCAGTACTTC
TRBJ2-7 | . | TRBV6-5 | . | CASSSRTKNYEQYF | TGTGCCAGCAGTTCTCGGACAAAGAACTACGAGCAGTACTTC
TRBJ2-1 | few | TRBV7-3 | TRBD2 | CASSSTSGSYNEQFF | TGTGCCAGCAGCTCGACTAGCGGGAGCTACAATGAGCAGTTCTTC
TRBJ2-5 | . | TRBV29-1 | TRBD1 | CSTFTGGAETQYF | TGCAGCACCTTCACAGGGGGCGCGGAGACCCAGTACTTC
TRBJ1-3 | . | TRBV27 | . | CASSTRAGLGNTIYF | TGTGCCAGCAGTACGCGGGCGGGTTTGGGAAACACCATATATTTT
TRBJ2-1 | . | TRBV29-1 | . | CSVEDPGRLNEQFF | TGCAGCGTTGAGGACCCAGGGAGGCTCAATGAGCAGTTCTTC
TRBJ1-2 | . | TRBV20-1 | . | CSAMDSYGYTF | TGCAGTGCTATGGACAGCTATGGCTACACCTTC
TRBJ2-1 | . | TRBV5-1 | . | CASSLGPGLSSGEQFF | TGCGCCAGCAGCTTGGGTCCGGGACTCTCCAGTGGTGAGCAGTTCTTC
TRBJ2-2 | few | TRBV5-1 | . | CASSLREYTGELFF | TGCGCCAGCAGCTTGAGGGAGTACACCGGGGAGCTGTTTTTT
TRBJ2-1 | . | TRBV5-1 | . | CASSLGTSWGEQFF | TGCGCCAGCAGCTTGGGTACTAGCTGGGGTGAGCAGTTCTTC
TRBJ2-4 | . | TRBV11-2 | TRBD2 | CASSLVISGRASKNIQYF | TGTGCCAGCAGCTTAGTTATTAGCGGGAGGGCCTCCAAAAACATTCAGTACTTC